These 20 T cell receptor beta chains were sequenced from one sample in a study of CD8 T cells in Susac syndrome. After extraction with the RNeasy kit, 0.5 to 1 ug of the RNA was reverse transcribed using random hexamers. TCRdb reprocessed the immunoSEQ multiplex PCR reads via MiXCR and lists one record per CDR3 protein. The table shows about 90,000 distinct CDR3 sequences, with just under 95% occurring only once. Sequences were obtained from CD8+ T cells from PBMCs. The receptors shown here come from a human donor in good health.

The rearrangement links TRBV7-9 to TRBJ2-7, with 7 positions matching TRBD2. Germline CDR1 reads SEHNR; CDR2 reads FQNEAQ (reference sequence). With 7 bases clipped from V and 3 bases from J, the junction kept 9 bases outside the gene matches. CDR3 length equals 14 residues. This CDR3 reads CASTSAGVGYEQYF. CDR3 DNA: TGTGCCAGCACTTCGGCGGGGGTGGGCTACGAGCAGTACTTC.

The rearrangement joins TRBV4-1 to TRBJ1-1, with D perhaps matching TRBD1 (6 bases). Germline V gene sequence: CDR1 MGHRA, CDR2 YSYEKL. V was trimmed by 2 bases and J by 5 bases, leaving 12 bases between them. The CDR3 is made up of 14 amino acids. The CDR3, as DNA: TGCGCCAGCAGCCAAAAAAACAGGGATACTGAAGCTTTCTTT. Residues: CASSQKNRDTEAFF.

The J gene is TRBJ1-1, the V gene TRBV23-1; D unclear. TRBV23-1 is filed as an ORF, its function uncertain. V was trimmed by 0 bases and J by 2 bases, leaving 7 bases between them. The CDR3 is made up of 14 amino acids. The CDR3 DNA is TGCGCCAGCAGTCAATCTCCGGGAAACACTGAAGCTTTCTTT. Protein product: CASSQSPGNTEAFF.

Concerning this clonotype itself: A read error may produce the germline difference seen at one junction end. J is TRBJ2-1 and V is TRBV6-2 or TRBV6-3, with D possibly called TRBD1 or TRBD2 (5 bases each). CDR1 MNHEY and CDR2 SVGEGT come from the germline V gene. The CDR3 contains 13 residues. The CDR3 is CASSFLSRDGRVF. The CDR3 nucleotides read TGTGCCAGCAGTTTTCTCAGTAGGGACGGCAGGGTCTTC.

The chain recombines TRBV12-3 or TRBV12-4 with TRBJ2-3, with 12 bases lining up with TRBD2. V was pared by 6 bases and J by 0 bases, with 7 bases of the junction left unmatched. The CDR3 runs 17 residues. This CDR3 is CASRASGGAPSTDTQYF. The CDR3, as DNA: TGTGCCAGCAGGGCTAGCGGGGGGGCCCCTAGCACAGATACGCAGTATTTT.

V gene TRBV11-2 combines with J gene TRBJ1-1; D unresolved. V was trimmed by 0 bases and J by 1 base, leaving 9 bases between them. Germline V gene data show CDR1 as SGHAT and CDR2 as FQNNGV. This CDR3 contains 15 residues. CDR3 region: CASSLEARPNTEAFF. CDR3 coding DNA: TGTGCCAGCAGCTTAGAGGCCAGGCCGAACACTGAAGCTTTCTTT.

This clonotype was recorded once. The gene calls are TRBV6-5 and TRBJ2-1, with 7 nucleotides matching TRBD2. Germline CDR1 MNHEY, CDR2 SVGAGI. CDR3 length equals 15 residues. The trim removed 6 bases at V and 5 bases at J, leaving 10 bases unmatched. DNA of the CDR3: TGTGCCAGCAGATCTCGCGGGGGACCTGACAATGAGCAGTTCTTC. This gives the protein CASRSRGGPDNEQFF.

This chain uses TRBV6-5 with TRBJ1-1; possible D gene TRBD1, 5 bases. The ends were cut back, 2 bases at V and 0 bases at J, with 22 bases in the middle. The CDR3 runs 19 residues. Per germline, CDR1 MNHEY and CDR2 SVGAGI. The CDR3 bases are TGTGCCAGCAGTTACCCGTCCAACGGGACTCTTCTCATGAACACTGAAGCTTTCTTT. It encodes CASSYPSNGTLLMNTEAFF.

The chain is built from TRBV13 and TRBJ2-7, with 11 bases lining up with TRBD2. Per germline, CDR1 PRHDT and CDR2 FYEKMQ (reference sequence). V lost 4 bases to trimming and J lost 3 bases; unmatched junction nucleotides: 5. CDR3 length: 15 amino acids. CDR3 protein: CASSSTGTSGYEQYF. CDR3 coding DNA: TGTGCCAGCAGCTCGACCGGGACTAGCGGCTACGAGCAGTACTTC.

In this sample, this clonotype turned up once. V and J are TRBV5-1 and TRBJ1-1, with 9 bases lining up with TRBD1. V was pared by 4 bases and J by 2 bases, with 6 bases of the junction left unmatched. CDR3 length: 15 residues. CDR1 is SGHRS and CDR2 is YFSETQ in the germline V gene. CDR3 bases: TGCGCCAGCAGCCTGGACAGGGGTTTTAACACTGAAGCTTTCTTT. This sequence encodes CASSLDRGFNTEAFF.

The V call is TRBV11-2, the J call TRBJ2-5; D uncertain. The CDR3 contains 14 residues. V shed 2 bases and J shed 5 bases, with 12 bases lying between them. Germline CDR1 and CDR2: SGHAT and FQNNGV. CDR3 nucleotide sequence: TGTGCCAGCAGCTTAATCGAGCTCCGGGAGACCCAGTACTTC. The encoded protein is CASSLIELRETQYF.

This CDR3 reads CASSEPPSLDPQETQYF. The CDR3 nucleotides read TGTGCCAGCAGTGAACCCCCTTCATTGGATCCCCAAGAGACCCAGTACTTC. The rearrangement links TRBV25-1 to TRBJ2-5, with unresolved D. The V end lost 2 bases, the J end lost 1 base, and 17 bases lay between the germline ends. This CDR3 comprises 17 residues. CDR1 and CDR2 (germline): MGHDK, SYGVNS.

The chain couples TRBV7-9 to TRBJ2-5; no reliable D call. This CDR3 contains 15 residues. The germline V and J ends were trimmed by 1 base and 1 base, with 10 bases remaining between them. Germline CDR1 is SEHNR and CDR2 is FQNEAQ (reference sequence). Written as DNA, the CDR3 is TGTGCCAGCAGCTTAGTTAGGCTGGCCCAAGAGACCCAGTACTTC. This sequence encodes CASSLVRLAQETQYF.

V usage is TRBV9 and J usage is TRBJ2-3, with D perhaps TRBD2 (7 bases). V lost 3 bases and J lost 4, with 12 bases in between. Germline V gene data show CDR1 as SGDLS and CDR2 as YYNGEE. The CDR3 sequence is 14 residues long. CDR3 protein: CASSAGGASDTQYF. The CDR3 coding sequence is TGTGCCAGCAGCGCGGGGGGCGCATCAGATACGCAGTATTTT.

The chain is built from TRBV3-1 and TRBJ2-5, with D perhaps TRBD1 (5 bases). The germline V and J ends were trimmed by 0 bases and 2 bases, with 10 bases remaining between them. The CDR3 has 15 residues. Germline V gives CDR1 LGHDT, CDR2 YNNKEL (reference sequence). This CDR3 reads CASSQDRVGQETQYF. CDR3 sequence (DNA): TGTGCCAGCAGCCAAGACAGGGTTGGACAAGAGACCCAGTACTTC.

The gene calls are TRBV5-6 and TRBJ2-1; TRBD1 might be the D (7 bases). V was cut by 3 bases and J by 9 bases, with 10 bases left in between. Germline V gives CDR1 SGHDT, CDR2 YYEEEE. There are 12 residues in the CDR3. The CDR3 DNA reads TGTGCCAGCAGCTGGGGGGACAGTGAGCAGTTCTTC. Encoded protein: CASSWGDSEQFF.

The chain combines TRBV9 with TRBJ2-3; D is undetermined. Germline V gene sequence: CDR1 SGDLS, CDR2 YYNGEE. V shed 0 bases and J shed 0 bases, with 11 bases lying between them. The CDR3 covers 16 residues. CDR3 coding DNA: TGTGCCAGCAGCGTAGTACAACGAGCTAGCACAGATACGCAGTATTTT. This gives the protein CASSVVQRASTDTQYF.

This chain links TRBV19 with TRBJ2-1; 8 bases are shared with TRBD2. Germline V lookup: CDR1 LNHDA, CDR2 SQIVND (reference sequence). This CDR3 has 15 amino acids. J gave up 0 bases and V 7 bases, and 5 bases lay outside the gene matches. CDR3 in amino acids: CASTRGGSSYNEQFF. The CDR3 nucleotides read TGTGCCAGTACCCGGGGGGGGAGCTCCTACAATGAGCAGTTCTTC. Variable domain in full (rest from reference TRBV19 and TRBJ2-1): DGGITQSPKYLFRKEGQNVTLSCEQNLNHDAMYWYRQDPGQGLRLIYYSQIVNDFQKGDIAEGYSVSREKKESFPLTVTSAQKNPTAFYLCASTRGGSSYNEQFFGPGTRLTVL.

The chain has TRBV12-3 or TRBV12-4 and TRBJ1-5; 7 bases align to TRBD1. The CDR3 length is 15 residues. After removal of 5 bases from V and 0 bases from J, the junction contained 4 bases not matched to a gene. CDR3 region: CASSLRDSSNQPQHF. CDR3 DNA: TGTGCCAGCAGTCTCCGGGACAGTAGCAATCAGCCCCAGCATTTT.

V usage is TRBV4-1 and J usage is TRBJ2-3, with TRBD2 as a possible D gene (7 bases). Germline CDR1 MGHRA, CDR2 YSYEKL. The CDR3 is made up of 16 amino acids. V lost 2 bases to trimming and J lost 1 base, with 13 bases between them. The CDR3: CASSQTGGRGTDTQYF. The DNA of the CDR3 is TGCGCCAGCAGCCAAACCGGGGGGCGAGGCACAGATACGCAGTATTTT.